Below, 6 T cell receptor beta chains from the same sample are listed, as sequenced in a study of T-cell reconstitution after alpha-beta-depleted transplantation in children. The library targeted TCRbeta and was prepared with unique molecular identifiers. TCRdb ran MiXCR on the PCR reads and lists one entry per CDR3 protein. The top ten clones hold more than 2.5% of a sample with roughly 170,000 distinct CDR3 sequences, about 6.4% of them seen once. Source: PBMCs from the stem cell graft donor, taken from the stem cell graft. These receptors were obtained from a human donor who donated a stem cell graft to a child with Wiskott-Aldrich syndrome.

This clonotype was observed at least ten times. This chain uses TRBV7-2 with TRBJ2-5; D not certain. Germline CDR1 is SGHTA and CDR2 is FQGNSA. The CDR3 contains 13 residues. V shed 2 bases and J shed 1 base, with 5 bases lying between them. The CDR3 region is CASSLMRQETQYF. The DNA of the CDR3 is TGTGCCAGCAGCTTAATGCGCCAAGAGACCCAGTACTTC.

In this sample, this clonotype turned up many times. The CDR3, as DNA: TGTGCCAGCAGTTACCCGGGTGGCAGGGGAAACACCGGGGAGCTGTTTTTT. As protein: CASSYPGGRGNTGELFF. V and J are TRBV6-5 and TRBJ2-2; a weak D match, TRBD1 (6 bases). V was trimmed by 2 bases and J by 2 bases, leaving 15 bases between them. This CDR3 is 17 amino acids long. CDR1 is MNHEY, CDR2 SVGAGI, per germline.

The gene calls are TRBV5-1 and TRBJ2-3; perhaps TRBD1 as D (7 bases). The CDR3 is 14 amino acids. The V and J ends lost 0 bases and 5 bases respectively, with 10 bases between them. Germline V gene lookup returns CDR1 SGHRS and CDR2 YFSETQ. CDR3 nucleotides: TGCGCCAGCAGCTTGGGCCAGGGGGGAGATACGCAGTATTTT. Translating gives CASSLGQGGDTQYF.

This clonotype showed up just a few times. The chain joins TRBV18 to TRBJ1-5; D possibly corresponds to TRBD1 (5 bases). The length of the CDR3 is 16 residues. V lost 3 bases, J lost 1 base, and 13 bases lay in between. The germline CDR1 and CDR2 sequences are KGHSH and LQKENI. The CDR3 protein is CASSPAGTASNQPQHF. For the CDR3, the DNA is TGTGCCAGCTCACCCGCCGGGACGGCAAGCAATCAGCCCCAGCATTTT.

This clonotype was seen a handful of times. The genes are TRBV2 and TRBJ2-3, with D possibly TRBD2 on 6 matching bases. Trimming shortened V by 1 base and J by 13 bases, and 18 bases separated the two germline ends. The V gene's germline CDR1 is SNHLY and CDR2 FYNNEI. The CDR3 is 14 amino acids. This CDR3 reads CASSEGLGVREEYF. The CDR3 DNA reads as TGTGCCAGCAGTGAAGGACTGGGGGTAAGGGAGGAGTATTTT. Based on the CDR3 plus reference TRBV2 and TRBJ2-3, the full variable domain is EPEVTQTPSHQVTQMGQEVILRCVPISNHLYFYWYRQILGQKVEFLVSFYNNEISEKSEIFDDQFSVERPDGSNFTLKIRSTKLEDSAMYFCASSEGLGVREEYFGPGTRLTVL.

This clonotype was picked up many times. V gene TRBV28 combines with J gene TRBJ2-6; tentative D call: TRBD1 (5 bases). CDR3 length: 14 residues. Trimming removed 4 bases from V and 4 bases from J, with 8 bases in between. In germline, CDR1 is MDHEN, CDR2 SYDVKM. CDR3 DNA sequence: TGTGCCAGCAGTTCAGGGTCAGGGGCCAACGTCCTGACTTTC. Amino acid sequence: CASSSGSGANVLTF.